This T cell receptor (beta chain) was documented in a study of blood T cell repertoires in COVID-19. Across the whole study: The United States, Italy and Spain provided the acute and convalescent COVID-19 samples. Sources were T cells, B-cell-depleted T cells, or PBMCs; the material itself was cDNA or gDNA.

As processed by the authors: From reference gene primer amplification, estimates of nucleated cell counts were derived. The repertoire was sequenced with immunoSEQ multiplex PCR; TCRdb's copy has only in-frame clones and lacks some. Clonal size and the V and J genes are those of that table, whereas D and trimming came from the DNA. The sample has about 430,000 clones, roughly 88% seen once; the top ten hold around 0.95%. Sequences were obtained from PBMCs or T cells enriched from blood (not recorded which). The TCR was taken from a woman in her 30s with acute COVID-19.

For the CDR3, the DNA is TGCAGCGTCCAATTCCCCACGGGTCCTCACTCTGGGGCCAACGTCCTGACTTTC. This translates into CSVQFPTGPHSGANVLTF. The chain employs TRBV29-1 and TRBJ2-6; D unclear. V was trimmed by 6 bases and J by 0 bases, leaving 21 bases between them. Germline V gives CDR1 SQVTM, CDR2 ANQGSEA. This CDR3 region has 18 residues.